This T cell receptor beta chain derives from a study of blood T cell repertoires in COVID-19. Study overall: From T cells, B-cell-depleted T cells, or PBMCs came the material, which was cDNA or gDNA.

Original data processing: Estimation of nucleated cell counts was performed using reference gene primer amplification. Clones were read by immunoSEQ multiplex PCR, and TCRdb kept only the in-frame ones, dropping some. V and J calls and clone size come straight from that table; D and trimming were deduced from the DNA. The sample holds tens of thousands of clones, 70% to 80% seen once. This clone was seen only once. Sequenced material: peripheral blood. This TCR was sampled from a human donor in a cohort sampled during active COVID-19.

The CDR3 sequence: CASSPRTVPGELFF. The CDR3 DNA is TGTGCCAGCAGCCCCAGGACAGTCCCCGGGGAGCTGTTTTTT. The chain recombines TRBV7-8 with TRBJ2-2; tentative D call: TRBD1 (6 bases). Per the germline V gene, CDR1 is SGHVS and CDR2 is FQNEAQ. This CDR3 is 14 amino acids long. Trimming shortened V by 5 bases and J by 6 bases, and 13 bases separated the two germline ends.